This TCR beta chain originates from a study of Ad26.COV2.S vaccination and SARS-CoV-2 variants. This clone showed up just once. Its antigen remains unknown. Generated by immunoSEQ multiplex PCR, the TCRdb table keeps only in-frame clones and is missing some. Of about 350,000 clones listed, over 75% were seen once; the top ten hold approximately 3.6%. The treatment was: some 20 received Ad26.COV2.S at low or high dose, single or two shots; 5 received placebo; per-sample allocation not given. The study sampled participants on day 63 after the first vaccine or placebo injection. An adult donor aged 18-55 years was enrolled in Boston. Vaccination used an Ad26 vector expressing Wuhan-strain SARS-CoV-2 spike. Trimming at V came to 0 bases and at J to 2 bases, leaving 7 bases not matched to a gene. The germline V gene has CDR1 LGHNA and CDR2 YNFKEQ. There are 17 residues in the CDR3. Study-level results: In TCR breadth and depth analyses, total T cell responses may have been underestimated. Vaccinees displayed broader spike-specific TCR repertoires than placebo recipients.

This receptor was obtained from a person aged 18-60 years who received the Ad26.COV2.S COVID-19 vaccine or a placebo. The chain uses TRBV4-2 and TRBJ1-2; 9 bases fit TRBD1. Sequencing was performed on peripheral blood, taken in a trial of Ad26.COV2.S vaccine versus placebo. CDR3 sequence reads: CASSQEVRTGVNYGYTF. As DNA, the CDR3 is TGTGCCAGCAGCCAAGAGGTCCGGACAGGGGTAAACTATGGCTACACCTTC.